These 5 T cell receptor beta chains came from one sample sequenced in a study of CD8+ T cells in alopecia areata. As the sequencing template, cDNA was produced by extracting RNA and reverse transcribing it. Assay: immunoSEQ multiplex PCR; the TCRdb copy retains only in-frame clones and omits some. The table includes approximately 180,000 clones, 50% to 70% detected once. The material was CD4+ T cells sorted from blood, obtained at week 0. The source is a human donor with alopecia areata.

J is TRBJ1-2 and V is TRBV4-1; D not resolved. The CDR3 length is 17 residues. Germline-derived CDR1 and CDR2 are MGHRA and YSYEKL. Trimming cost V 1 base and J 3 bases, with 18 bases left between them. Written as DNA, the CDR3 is TGCGCCAGCAGCCAAGTCGACTTAGGTTTCGTACACTATGGCTACACCTTC. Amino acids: CASSQVDLGFVHYGYTF.

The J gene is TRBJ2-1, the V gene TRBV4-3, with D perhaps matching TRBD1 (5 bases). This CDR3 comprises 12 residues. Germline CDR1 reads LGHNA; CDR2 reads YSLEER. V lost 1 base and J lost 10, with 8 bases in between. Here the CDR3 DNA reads TGCGCCAGCAGCCAAGTCCAGGGAGAGCAGTTCTTC. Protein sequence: CASSQVQGEQFF.

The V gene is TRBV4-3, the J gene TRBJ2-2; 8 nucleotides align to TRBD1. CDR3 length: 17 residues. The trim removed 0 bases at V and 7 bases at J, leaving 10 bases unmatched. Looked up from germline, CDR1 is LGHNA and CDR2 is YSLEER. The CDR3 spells CASSQDFRRGHFGELFF. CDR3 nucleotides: TGCGCCAGCAGCCAAGATTTCCGCAGGGGGCATTTCGGGGAGCTGTTTTTT.

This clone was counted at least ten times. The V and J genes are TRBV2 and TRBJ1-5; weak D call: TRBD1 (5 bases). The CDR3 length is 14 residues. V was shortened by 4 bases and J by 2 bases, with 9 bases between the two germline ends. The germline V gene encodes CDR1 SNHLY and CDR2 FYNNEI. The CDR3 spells CASSADSGNQPQHF. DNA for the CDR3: TGTGCCAGCAGTGCTGACAGTGGCAATCAGCCCCAGCATTTT.

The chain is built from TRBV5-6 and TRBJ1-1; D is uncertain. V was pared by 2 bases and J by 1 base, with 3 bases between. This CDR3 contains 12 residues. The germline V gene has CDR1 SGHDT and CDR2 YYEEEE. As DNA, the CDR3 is TGTGCCAGCAGCTTCGGGAACACTGAAGCTTTCTTT. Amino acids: CASSFGNTEAFF.